This T cell receptor beta chain was captured in a study of T cells in Graves' hyperthyroidism and ophthalmopathy. This clonotype was counted at least ten times. RNA transcripts yielded amplified TCR beta CDR3 regions. A first-round RT-PCR of the TCR CDR3 used the HTBI primer set. TCRdb reprocessed the multiplex PCR reads with MiXCR, giving one entry per CDR3 protein. The sample lists around 600,000 distinct CDR3 sequences; approximately 15% were seen once. Input material: blood. The TCR was taken from a woman aged 45 to 65 with Graves' ophthalmopathy.

The CDR3 spells CASSQEETGVPNTEAFF. The CDR3 nucleotides read TGTGCCAGCAGCCAAGAGGAGACAGGGGTTCCGAACACTGAAGCTTTCTTT. This sequence joins TRBV3-2 and TRBJ1-1; the tabulated D call, TRBD1, remains unverified against the DNA. TRBV3-2 is an annotated pseudogene. The CDR3 has 17 amino acids.